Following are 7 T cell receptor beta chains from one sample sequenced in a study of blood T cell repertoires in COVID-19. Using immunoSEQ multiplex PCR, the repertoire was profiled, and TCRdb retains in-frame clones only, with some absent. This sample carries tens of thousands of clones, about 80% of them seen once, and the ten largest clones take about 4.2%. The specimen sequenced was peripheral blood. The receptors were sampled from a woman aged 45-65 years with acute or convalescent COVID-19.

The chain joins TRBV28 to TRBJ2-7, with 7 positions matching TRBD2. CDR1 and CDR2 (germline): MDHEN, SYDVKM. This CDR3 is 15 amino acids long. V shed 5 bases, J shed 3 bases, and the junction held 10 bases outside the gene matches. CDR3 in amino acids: CASSRTGLNFYEQYF. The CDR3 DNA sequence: TGTGCCAGCAGTCGGACGGGACTAAACTTCTACGAGCAGTACTTC.

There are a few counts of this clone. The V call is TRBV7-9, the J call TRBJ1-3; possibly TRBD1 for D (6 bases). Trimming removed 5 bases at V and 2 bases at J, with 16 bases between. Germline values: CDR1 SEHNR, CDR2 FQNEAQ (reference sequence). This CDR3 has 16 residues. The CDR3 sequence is CASSQLQGKAGNTIYF. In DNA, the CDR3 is TGTGCCAGCAGCCAGCTACAGGGAAAAGCTGGAAACACCATATATTTT.

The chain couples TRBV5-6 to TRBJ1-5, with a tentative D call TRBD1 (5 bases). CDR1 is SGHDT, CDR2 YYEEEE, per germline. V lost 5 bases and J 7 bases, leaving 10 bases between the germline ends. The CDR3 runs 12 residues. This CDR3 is CASSSGLQPQHF. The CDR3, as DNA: TGTGCCAGCAGTTCAGGGTTACAGCCCCAGCATTTT.

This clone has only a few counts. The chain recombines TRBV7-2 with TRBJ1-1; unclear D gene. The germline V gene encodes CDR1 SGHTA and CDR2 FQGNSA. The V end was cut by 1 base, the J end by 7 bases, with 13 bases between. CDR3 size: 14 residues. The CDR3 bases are TGTGCCAGCAGCTTAGACCCTAGCAAAGGTGAAGCTTTCTTT. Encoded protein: CASSLDPSKGEAFF.

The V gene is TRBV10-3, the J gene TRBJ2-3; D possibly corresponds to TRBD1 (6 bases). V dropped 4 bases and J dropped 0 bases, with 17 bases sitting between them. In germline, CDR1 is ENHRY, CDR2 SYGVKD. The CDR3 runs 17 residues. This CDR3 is CAISGSTGTLSTDTQYF. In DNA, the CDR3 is TGTGCCATCAGTGGTTCAACCGGGACACTCAGCACAGATACGCAGTATTTT.

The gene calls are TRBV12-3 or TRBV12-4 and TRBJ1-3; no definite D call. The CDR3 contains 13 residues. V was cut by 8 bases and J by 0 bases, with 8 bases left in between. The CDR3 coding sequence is TGTGCCAGCGCACATTACTCTGGAAACACCATATATTTT. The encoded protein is CASAHYSGNTIYF.

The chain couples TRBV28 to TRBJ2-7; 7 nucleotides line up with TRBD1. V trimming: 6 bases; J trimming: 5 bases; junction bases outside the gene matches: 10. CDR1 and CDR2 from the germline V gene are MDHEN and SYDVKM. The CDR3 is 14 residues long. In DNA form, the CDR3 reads TGTGCCAGCAGATTACTACAGGGGATCCACGAGCAGTACTTC. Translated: CASRLLQGIHEQYF.